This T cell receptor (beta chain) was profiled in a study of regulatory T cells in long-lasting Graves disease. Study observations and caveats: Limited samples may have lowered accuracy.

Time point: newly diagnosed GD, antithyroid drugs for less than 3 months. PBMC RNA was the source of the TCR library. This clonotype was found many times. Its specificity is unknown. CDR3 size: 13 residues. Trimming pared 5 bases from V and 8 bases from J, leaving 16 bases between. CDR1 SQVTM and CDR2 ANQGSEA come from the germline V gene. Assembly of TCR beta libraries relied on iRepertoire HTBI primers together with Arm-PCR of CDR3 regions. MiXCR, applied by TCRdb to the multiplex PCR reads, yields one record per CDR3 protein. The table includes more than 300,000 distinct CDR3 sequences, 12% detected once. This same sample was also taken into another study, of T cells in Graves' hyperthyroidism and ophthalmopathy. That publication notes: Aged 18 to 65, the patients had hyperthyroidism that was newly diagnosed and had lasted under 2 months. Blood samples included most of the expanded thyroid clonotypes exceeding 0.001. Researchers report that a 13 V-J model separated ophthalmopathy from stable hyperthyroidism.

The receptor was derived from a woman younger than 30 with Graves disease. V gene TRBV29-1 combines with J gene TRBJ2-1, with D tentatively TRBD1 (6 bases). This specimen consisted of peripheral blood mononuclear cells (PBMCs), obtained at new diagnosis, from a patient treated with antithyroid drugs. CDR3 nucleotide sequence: TGCAGCGTTAGGACAGTACAGAACGATGAGCAGTTCTTC. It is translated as CSVRTVQNDEQFF.